Presented here are 20 T cell receptor gamma chains from one specimen sequenced in a study of γδ T cells in repeated Plasmodium falciparum infection. TCRdb re-called the multiplex PCR reads via CATT. This sample has 25,000 to 35,000 gamma-chain clones; more than 1.4% occur once, and the top ten carry less than 20%. Vgamma9/Vdelta2+ and Vdelta2-negative gammadelta T cells were flow-sorted from PBMC for bulk sequencing. The sequenced material came from gamma-delta T cells from blood. These receptors originate from a pool of human donors (malaria-infected and uninfected, not separated).

This clone was counted only a few times. For this DNA, TCRdb reports the protein of a much larger clone, which diverges at residue 7, most likely from a read error; the protein presented here is translated directly from the DNA. The rearrangement links TRGV9 to TRGJP. Here the J gene came from matching the DNA to germline, since TCRdb omits it. CDR1 and CDR2 from the germline V gene are GITISATS and ISYDGTV (reference sequence). This CDR3 has 17 residues. V lost 2 bases and J lost 7; bases outside the gene matches: 8. CDR3 amino acids: CALWEDPSELGKKIKVF. In DNA form, the CDR3 reads TGTGCCTTGTGGGAGGATCCCAGCGAGTTGGGCAAAAAAATCAAGGTATTT.

This clone was recorded a few times. The mismatch at residue 13 between this DNA's translation and the TCRdb protein of a much larger clone likely reflects a read error; the protein shown is translated from the DNA. The chain has TRGV9 and TRGJP. The J gene was not available in TCRdb and was assigned here by matching the DNA to germline segments. Trimming took 3 bases from V and 23 from J; bases not matched to a gene: 16. CDR1 is GITISATS and CDR2 is ISYDGTV in the germline V gene (reference sequence). The CDR3 totals 14 residues. The CDR3 reads CALWENLTGWFKVF. The CDR3 DNA is TGTGCCTTGTGGGAGAACCTCACTGGTTGGTTCAAGGTATTT.

In the case of this clone: The protein recorded in TCRdb matches a much larger clone and deviates from this DNA's translation at residue 11, suggesting a read error; the protein here is obtained by translating the DNA. The J segment was not called; the V segment is TRGV8. In germline, CDR1 is VENAVY, CDR2 YDSYNSRV. The CDR3 has 13 amino acids. CDR3 loop: CATWDRRDWIETF. Written as DNA, the CDR3 is TGTGCCACCTGGGATAGGCGTGATTGGATCGAGACGTTT.

This clone was seen many times. A far larger clone is just one base off, so this is likely a read error. The chain combines TRGV9 with TRGJP2. The CDR3 extends over 13 amino acids. V lost 6 bases to trimming and J lost 5 bases; unmatched junction nucleotides: 6. The germline gives CDR1 GITISATS, CDR2 ISYDGTV (reference sequence). CDR3 sequence (DNA): TGTGCCTTGTGGATGAGGAGTGATTGGATCAAGACGTTT. Its translation: CALWMRSDWIKTF.

About this clone itself: TCRdb attributes to this sequence the protein of a much larger clone, which differs from the DNA translation at residue 6; a read error is likely, and the protein displayed is translated from the DNA. The genes are TRGV9 and TRGJ1 or TRGJ2. The J gene, missing from TCRdb, was assigned here through DNA to germline matching. This CDR3 has 11 residues. The V segment lost 2 bases and the J segment 12 bases; nucleotides outside the gene matches: 7. CDR1 GITISATS and CDR2 ISYDGTV come from the germline V gene (reference sequence). CDR3 in DNA: TGTGCCTTGTGGGAGGCGGGAGGGAAACTCTTT. It codes for CALWEAGGKLF.

This clone was seen repeatedly, ten times or more. TCRdb's entry gives the protein of a much larger clone, which mismatches this DNA's translation at residue 3, likely from a read error; the protein reported here is translated from the DNA. The V gene is TRGV8, the J gene TRGJ1 or TRGJ2. The J gene, not given by TCRdb, was assigned here from a germline match of the nucleotide sequence. Germline V gene sequence: CDR1 VENAVY, CDR2 YDSYNSRV. There are 13 residues in the CDR3. The CDR3 sequence: CAAWHLNYYKKLF. The DNA for the CDR3 is TGTGCCGCCTGGCACTTGAATTATTATAAGAAACTCTTT.

Ten or more counts support this clone. Being one base from a much bigger clone, this may be a read error. The chain couples TRGV3 to TRGJ1 or TRGJ2. The CDR3 has 13 amino acids. Looked up from germline, CDR1 is VTNTFY and CDR2 is YDVSTARD (reference sequence). V lost 1 base and J lost 3; bases outside the gene matches: 3. The CDR3 region has the DNA TGTGCCACCTGGGACAGCCGTTATTATAAGAAACTCTTT. This sequence encodes CATWDSRYYKKLF.

This clone occurred many times. This sequence joins TRGV9 and TRGJ1 or TRGJ2. The germline CDR1 and CDR2 sequences are GITISATS and ISYDGTV (reference sequence). The CDR3 extends over 13 amino acids. Losses at the gene ends were 6 bases for V and 8 bases for J; bases not matched to a gene: 13. The DNA of the CDR3 is TGTGCCTTGTGGAGGCTATCGACCCATAAGAAACTCTTT. Translated: CALWRLSTHKKLF.

This clone was detected ten times or more. It differs at one base from a far larger clone, so likely a read error. Other DNA sequences in the same sample also yield this CDR3. This rearrangement joins TRGV9 to TRGJ1 or TRGJ2. TCRdb gives no J gene; it was assigned here by matching the DNA to germline. CDR3 length: 13 amino acids. Germline values: CDR1 GITISATS, CDR2 ISYDGTV (reference sequence). The CDR3 sequence: CALWEVRYYKKLF. In nucleotides, the CDR3 is TGTGCCCTGTGGGAGGTGCGATATTATAAGAAACTCTTT.

This clone was seen at least ten times. A far larger clone is one nucleotide away, so this likely arose from a read error. The same CDR3 arises from other DNA sequences in this sample as well. The CDR3 nucleotides read TGCGCCACCCGGGGGGACCCCCGTAGTGATTGGATCAAGACGTTT. Its translation is CATRGDPRSDWIKTF. The chain recombines TRGV2 with TRGJP2. The germline gives CDR1 EGSNGY, CDR2 YDSYNSKV. The CDR3 contains 15 residues.

Turning to this clone: The amino acid sequence in TCRdb belongs to a much larger clone and departs from this DNA's translation at residue 6, likely a sequencing read error; the sequence shown is translated from the DNA. Called V gene: TRGV9; the J gene was not called. Looked up from germline, CDR1 is GITISATS and CDR2 is ISYDGTV (reference sequence). CDR3 size: 14 residues. Written as DNA, the CDR3 is TGTGCCTTGTGGGATCCCACGGGGGGTAAGCGAAAACTCTTT. Its protein is CALWDPTGGKRKLF.

This clone was counted ten times or more. A far larger clone is one base from this, pointing to a likely read error. Additional DNA sequences in this sample encode the identical CDR3. V and J are TRGV8 and TRGJ1 or TRGJ2. The germline CDR1 and CDR2 sequences are VENAVY and YDSYNSRV. The CDR3 covers 15 residues. The CDR3 DNA reads TGCGCCACCTGGACCCCCACGCGGAATTATTATAAGAAACTCTTT. It encodes CATWTPTRNYYKKLF.

This clone was counted only a few times. TCRdb assigns this DNA the protein of a much larger clone, which departs from its translation at residue 5; this likely reflects a read error, and the protein shown comes from translating the DNA. V usage is TRGV2 and J usage is TRGJ1 or TRGJ2. No J gene is reported in TCRdb; it was inferred here by comparing the DNA with germline. The CDR3 contains 13 residues. The V gene's germline CDR1 is EGSNGY and CDR2 YDSYNSKV. Losses at the gene ends were 5 bases for V and 2 bases for J; bases not matched to a gene: 6. The CDR3 DNA follows: TGTGCCACCTGGGGCGCCCATTATTATAAGAAACTCTTT. This gives the protein CATWGAHYYKKLF.

Many counts were recorded for this clone. This DNA's translation differs at residue 9 from TCRdb's protein, which comes from a much larger clone; a read error is likely, and the protein shown is translated from the DNA. The chain joins TRGV9 to TRGJ1 or TRGJ2. V lost 1 base to trimming and J lost 2 bases; unmatched junction nucleotides: 8. CDR3 size: 15 residues. Per germline, CDR1 GITISATS and CDR2 ISYDGTV (reference sequence). This chain's CDR3 is CALWEVSRDYYKKLF. The CDR3 nucleotides are TGTGCCTTGTGGGAGGTCTCCAGGGATTATTATAAGAAACTCTTT.

This clone was seen only a few times. This DNA translates differently at residue 3 from the TCRdb protein, which is that of a much larger clone; a read error is likely, and the protein shown is the DNA's own translation. The same CDR3 is also encoded by other DNA sequences in this sample. The genes are TRGV3 and TRGJ1 or TRGJ2. TCRdb supplies no J gene; here it was assigned by aligning the nucleotide sequence to germline. Per the germline V gene, CDR1 is VTNTFY and CDR2 is YDVSTARD (reference sequence). This CDR3 region has 13 residues. In DNA form, the CDR3 reads TGTGCCCCCTGGGACCGACTTTATTATAAGAAACTCTTT. It is translated as CAPWDRLYYKKLF.

This clone showed up many times. A read error is likely here: a far larger clone is one base away. The sample contains more than one DNA sequence encoding this CDR3. The gene calls are TRGV2 and TRGJ1 or TRGJ2. The J gene, missing from TCRdb, was assigned here through DNA to germline matching. The germline V gene has CDR1 EGSNGY and CDR2 YDSYNSKV. The CDR3 has 12 amino acids. After removal of 1 base from V and 12 bases from J, the junction contained 9 bases not matched to a gene. As DNA, the CDR3 is TGTGCCACCTGGGACGGAGATAGTGCGAAACTCTTT. This codes for CATWDGDSAKLF.

On this clone itself: TCRdb has a much larger clone's protein, which differs at residue 10 from the translation of this DNA, likely because of a read error; what is shown is the protein translated from the DNA. Other nucleotide sequences in the sample specify the same CDR3. This chain uses TRGV9 with TRGJP. The J gene, missing from TCRdb, was assigned here through DNA to germline matching. Germline assignment: CDR1 GITISATS and CDR2 ISYDGTV (reference sequence). CDR3 length: 17 residues. The CDR3 reads CALWEVQSESGKKIKVF. DNA for the CDR3: TGTGCCTTGTGGGAGGTGCAATCCGAGTCGGGCAAAAAAATCAAGGTATTT.

In its sample, this clone was seen a few times. A far bigger clonotype differs at one base, so this is likely a read error. The same CDR3 arises from other DNA sequences in this sample as well. The chain has TRGV5 and TRGJ1 or TRGJ2. The J gene was missing in TCRdb and was found by matching the end of the DNA to germline. The CDR3 length is 18 residues. Germline V gene sequence: CDR1 VINAFY, CDR2 YDVSNSKD. The CDR3 coding sequence is TGTGCTACCTGGGACGGGGTGTTCTCACTTGGAAATTATTATAAGAAACTCTTT. This codes for CATWDGVFSLGNYYKKLF.

This clone was detected many times. With a much larger clone just one base away, this may be a read error. The rearrangement uses TRGV4 and TRGJ1 or TRGJ2. Germline trimming cut 6 bases from V and 3 bases from J; bases unmatched to any gene: 2. Per the germline V gene, CDR1 is EGSTGY and CDR2 is YDSYTSSV. The CDR3 runs 11 residues. CDR3 coding DNA: TGTGCCACCTGGACTTATTATAAGAAACTCTTT. Translated: CATWTYYKKLF.

This clone was recorded a few times. TCRdb's protein, taken from a much larger clone, differs from this DNA's translation at residue 3, likely owing to a read error; the protein displayed comes from the DNA. The V and J genes are TRGV9 and TRGJP. There are 17 residues in the CDR3. Germline lookup yields CDR1 GITISATS and CDR2 ISYDGTV (reference sequence). The CDR3 here is CASWEFDNELGKKIKVF. The CDR3 nucleotides read TGTGCCTCGTGGGAGTTCGACAACGAGTTGGGCAAAAAAATCAAGGTATTT.